These 32 T cell receptor beta chains originate from one sample sequenced in a study of T cell responses to AZD1222 COVID-19 vaccine (dated by TCRdb to the early 2020s). Receptors were amplified or captured by the immunoSEQ multiplex PCR assay. TCRdb stores this immuneACCESS table with in-frame sequences only. Part of the clones is absent; in the studies checked, under half of the shortfall reflects unresolved V genes, and no reason is known for the rest. The sample records some 150,000 clones, approximately 88% of which are singletons. The top ten clonotypes cover more than 13% of the sample. This specimen's time point label, interpreted: baseline before first vaccination. The sequencing used peripheral blood, collected on day 0 of AZD1222 vaccination. The source is an adult in good health.

CDR3: CASSLRLAGEETQYF. For the CDR3, the DNA is TGTGCCAGCAGCTTGCGGCTAGCGGGAGAGGAGACCCAGTACTTC. The rearrangement uses TRBV7-2 and TRBJ2-5; TRBD2 matches 10 bases. This CDR3 contains 15 residues. V shed 3 bases, J shed 5 bases, and the junction held 6 bases outside the gene matches. Looked up from germline, CDR1 is SGHTA and CDR2 is FQGNSA.

This chain links TRBV5-4 with TRBJ2-7; 9 bases align to TRBD1. The CDR3 consists of 17 residues. After removal of 3 bases from V and 6 bases from J, the junction contained 16 bases not matched to a gene. Germline V CDR1 and CDR2: SGHNT, YYREEE (reference sequence). CDR3: CASSWEGRGQGISEQYF. In DNA form, the CDR3 reads TGTGCCAGCAGCTGGGAGGGTAGAGGACAGGGGATCTCCGAGCAGTACTTC.

The V call is TRBV13, the J call TRBJ2-1; 15 bases are a match to TRBD2. Germline CDR1 is PRHDT and CDR2 is FYEKMQ (reference sequence). The CDR3 contains 18 residues. Trimming removed 5 bases from V and 7 bases from J; junction bases left unmatched: 12. CDR3 in amino acids: CASSLRLGLAGGGNEQFF. In DNA form, the CDR3 reads TGTGCCAGCAGCCTGAGGCTGGGACTAGCGGGGGGAGGTAATGAGCAGTTCTTC.

For the CDR3, the DNA is TGTGCCAGCAGCGTAGACAGCCACTACAATGAGCAGTTCTTC. It is translated as CASSVDSHYNEQFF. The chain uses TRBV9 and TRBJ2-1, with unresolved D. CDR3 size: 14 residues. V gave up 0 bases and J gave up 3 bases, with 7 bases separating them. The V gene's germline CDR1 is SGDLS and CDR2 YYNGEE.

The chain carries TRBV11-2 and TRBJ1-1, with D hard to call. CDR1 SGHAT and CDR2 FQNNGV come from the germline V gene. This CDR3 has 14 residues. With 6 bases removed from V and 9 bases from J, the gap between germline ends came to 20 bases. DNA for the CDR3: TGTGCCAGCAGTTCAGACCATAGCTGGGCGAAAGCTTTCTTT. It specifies CASSSDHSWAKAFF.

In its sample, this clone was seen once. The rearrangement joins TRBV7-9 to TRBJ2-3; TRBD2 matches at 8 bases. Germline V CDR1 and CDR2: SEHNR, FQNEAQ (reference sequence). This CDR3 spans 16 amino acids. Trimming cost V 1 base and J 2 bases; bases outside gene matches: 5. The CDR3 is CASSLVGGGITDTQYF. In DNA, the CDR3 is TGTGCCAGCAGCTTAGTGGGCGGGGGGATCACAGATACGCAGTATTTT.

This chain links TRBV9 with TRBJ1-5; 10 nucleotides agree with TRBD1. V dropped 3 bases and J dropped 6; count of bases not matched to a gene: 6. This CDR3 region has 15 residues. CDR1 and CDR2 from the germline V gene are SGDLS and YYNGEE. The CDR3 DNA is TGTGCCAGCAGCGCGACAGGGGGCTTAGGTCAGCCCCAGCATTTT. The encoded protein is CASSATGGLGQPQHF.

J is TRBJ1-6 and V is TRBV27, with D tentatively TRBD1 (6 bases). V gave up 7 bases and J gave up 7 bases, with 14 bases separating them. Germline V gives CDR1 MNHEY, CDR2 SMNVEV (reference sequence). This CDR3 is 14 amino acids long. CDR3: CASTFGTLNSPLHF. Written as DNA, the CDR3 is TGTGCCAGCACCTTCGGGACACTCAATTCACCCCTCCACTTT.

The rearrangement links TRBV28 to TRBJ2-7, with 16 bases lining up with TRBD2. Germline V gene sequence: CDR1 MDHEN, CDR2 SYDVKM. This CDR3 is built from 21 residues. J lost 0 bases, V lost 3 bases, and 14 bases had no gene match. For the CDR3, the DNA is TGTGCCAGCAGTTTTACTTTCCTAGGGACTAGCGGGGGGGTGAGCTCCTACGAGCAGTACTTC. Translated, it gives CASSFTFLGTSGGVSSYEQYF.

The chain links TRBV12-3 or TRBV12-4 to TRBJ2-1; no firm D call. The germline V and J ends were trimmed by 5 bases and 6 bases, with 5 bases remaining between them. This CDR3 comprises 11 residues. Here the CDR3 reads CASSQSNEQFF. DNA for the CDR3: TGTGCCAGCAGTCAGAGCAATGAGCAGTTCTTC.

This chain joins TRBV9 and TRBJ1-4; no firm D call. This CDR3 has 14 amino acids. CDR1 and CDR2 from the germline V gene are SGDLS and YYNGEE. The V end lost 4 bases, the J end lost 3 bases, and 10 bases lay between the germline ends. The CDR3 is CASSLGNSNEKLFF. The DNA for the CDR3 is TGTGCCAGCAGCCTAGGGAACTCTAATGAAAAACTGTTTTTT.

This clone was counted once. The genes are TRBV21-1 and TRBJ1-2. TRBV21-1 is a pseudogene. The CDR3 has 13 residues. Here the CDR3 DNA reads TGTGCCAGCAGCAAAGCAGGCTTTAATGGCTACACCTTC. The encoded protein is CASSKAGFNGYTF.

V is TRBV25-1 and J is TRBJ2-7; 8 bases map to TRBD1. Germline trimming cut 4 bases from V and 9 bases from J; bases unmatched to any gene: 2. The CDR3 runs 11 residues. Germline loops: CDR1 MGHDK, CDR2 SYGVNS. The DNA of the CDR3 is TGTGCCAGCAGTGGACAGGGGTGGCAGTACTTC. Translating it yields CASSGQGWQYF.

Notes on this clone: A junction end diverges from the germline sequence, so it may reflect a read error. CDR3: CASSPGQEYGYIF. CDR3 DNA sequence: TGCGCCAGCAGCCCGGGACAGGAGTATGGCTACATCTTC. The chain joins TRBV5-1 to TRBJ1-2; TRBD1 matches at 8 bases. The CDR3 has 13 residues. Germline V gene lookup returns CDR1 SGHRS and CDR2 YFSETQ.

The chain is built from TRBV9 and TRBJ1-1; 9 nucleotides agree with TRBD1. J lost 3 bases, V lost 0 bases, and 3 bases had no gene match. CDR1 is SGDLS, CDR2 YYNGEE, per germline. The CDR3 contains 15 residues. This CDR3 is CASSVGQGGHTEAFF. The CDR3 region has the DNA TGTGCCAGCAGCGTAGGACAGGGGGGACACACTGAAGCTTTCTTT.

V and J are TRBV6-5 and TRBJ1-6; possibly TRBD1 for D (6 bases). The CDR3 spans 14 residues. Per the germline V gene, CDR1 is MNHEY and CDR2 is SVGAGI. Trimming stripped 8 bases from V and 9 bases from J, with 17 bases between. The CDR3 sequence is CASEYQGTLSPLHF. The CDR3 DNA is TGTGCCAGCGAATACCAGGGGACGCTTTCACCCCTCCACTTT.

This chain uses TRBV6-5 with TRBJ1-2, with a weak D call TRBD1 (6 bases). The V gene lost 6 bases and the J gene lost 6 bases, with 17 bases spanning the gap. This CDR3 spans 14 amino acids. Germline CDR1 and CDR2: MNHEY and SVGAGI. CDR3 loop: CASRSINRAHGYTF. CDR3 coding DNA: TGTGCCAGCAGGTCGATTAACAGGGCTCATGGCTACACCTTC.

This chain connects TRBV24-1 to TRBJ1-2, with 7 bases matching TRBD1. Trimming took 3 bases from V and 9 from J; bases not matched to a gene: 3. Germline V lookup: CDR1 KGHDR, CDR2 SFDVKD. The CDR3 is 12 residues long. CDR3 amino acids: CATSDVDRRYTF. CDR3 DNA sequence: TGTGCCACCAGTGATGTGGACAGGCGCTACACCTTC.

CDR3 bases: TGTGCCAGCAGCGATTACAGGGGCAATCAGCCCCAGCATTTT. Protein: CASSDYRGNQPQHF. The rearrangement links TRBV7-2 to TRBJ1-5, with TRBD1 as a possible D gene (6 bases). Deletions cut 5 bases from V and 2 bases from J, with 10 bases between. There are 14 residues in the CDR3. Germline CDR1 and CDR2: SGHTA and FQGNSA.

The CDR3 loop is CASSLSSGGVAEQYF. The CDR3 region has the DNA TGTGCCAGCAGCCTCTCTAGCGGGGGGGTGGCGGAGCAGTACTTC. This rearrangement joins TRBV7-2 to TRBJ2-7; 12 positions match TRBD2. Germline V gene lookup returns CDR1 SGHTA and CDR2 FQGNSA. This CDR3 is built from 15 residues. With 5 bases clipped from V and 7 bases from J, the junction kept 9 bases outside the gene matches.

V and J are TRBV19 and TRBJ1-3, with 8 nucleotides matching TRBD1. V lost 6 bases and J lost 3; bases outside the gene matches: 7. The length of the CDR3 is 15 residues. Germline V gene lookup returns CDR1 LNHDA and CDR2 SQIVND (reference sequence). For the CDR3, the DNA is TGTGCCAGTAGGCTCAGCGGACAGGGTGGAAACACCATATATTTT. Translated: CASRLSGQGGNTIYF.

The chain uses TRBV9 and TRBJ2-7; 9 nucleotides agree with TRBD1. The CDR3 loop spans 14 amino acids. The germline gives CDR1 SGDLS, CDR2 YYNGEE. V lost 2 bases, J lost 2 bases, and 2 bases stayed unmatched. The CDR3 is CASSVGQGPYEQYF. CDR3 coding DNA: TGTGCCAGCAGCGTGGGACAGGGCCCCTACGAGCAGTACTTC.

This chain joins TRBV29-1 and TRBJ2-1; D gene unclear. Germline values: CDR1 SQVTM, CDR2 ANQGSEA. V lost 4 bases and J lost 4, with 2 bases in between. CDR3 length: 10 residues. CDR3 region: CSVGYNEQFF. CDR3 bases: TGCAGCGTTGGGTACAATGAGCAGTTCTTC.

J is TRBJ1-1 and V is TRBV2; 10 bases align to TRBD1. V shed 6 bases and J 1 base; nucleotides not matched to a gene: 2. From germline, CDR1 is SNHLY and CDR2 FYNNEI. The CDR3 has 14 amino acids. The CDR3 protein is CASRGQGTNTEAFF. The DNA of the CDR3 is TGTGCCAGCAGGGGACAGGGGACGAACACTGAAGCTTTCTTT.

The chain carries TRBV15 and TRBJ1-5, with 9 bases identical to TRBD1. Losses at the gene ends were 0 bases for V and 4 bases for J; bases not matched to a gene: 10. This CDR3 comprises 18 residues. Germline V gene sequence: CDR1 LNHNV, CDR2 YYDKDF (reference sequence). CDR3 in amino acids: CATSRDLSDRGVNQPQHF. The DNA for the CDR3 is TGTGCCACCAGCAGAGATCTCTCGGACAGGGGCGTAAATCAGCCCCAGCATTTT.

The rearrangement uses TRBV30 and TRBJ1-5, with D maybe TRBD1 (5 bases). This CDR3 is 14 amino acids long. Trimming took 4 bases from V and 3 from J, leaving 13 bases between them. In germline, CDR1 is GTSNPN, CDR2 SVGIG (reference sequence). This CDR3 reads CAWTSGTLNQPQHF. The CDR3 coding sequence is TGTGCCTGGACCTCCGGGACCCTCAATCAGCCCCAGCATTTT.

The chain employs TRBV6-5 and TRBJ1-6; D is undetermined. Germline V gene data show CDR1 as MNHEY and CDR2 as SVGAGI. This CDR3 contains 12 residues. The V end lost 6 bases, the J end lost 9 bases, and 9 bases lay between the germline ends. The DNA of the CDR3 is TGTGCCAGCAGCTTGGGTAGTTCACCCCTCCACTTT. The encoded protein is CASSLGSSPLHF.

The DNA for the CDR3 is TGTGCCAGCAGTGAGACGGGGGGGAATTACAATGAGCAGTTCTTC. Translation gives CASSETGGNYNEQFF. This chain links TRBV6-1 with TRBJ2-1, with TRBD2 matching 8 bases. Looked up from germline, CDR1 is MNHNS and CDR2 is SASEGT. The CDR3 is made up of 15 amino acids. V trimming: 3 bases; J trimming: 4 bases; junction bases outside the gene matches: 5.

The chain links TRBV12-3 or TRBV12-4 to TRBJ2-5; D is possibly TRBD2 (6 bases). The CDR3 is 13 amino acids. The V end lost 5 bases, the J end lost 4 bases, and 11 bases lay between the germline ends. The CDR3 DNA follows: TGTGCCAGCAGTAGACTAGAGGGAGAGACCCAGTACTTC. Translating it yields CASSRLEGETQYF.

V and J are TRBV5-3 and TRBJ1-2; no reliable D call. TRBV5-3 is annotated as an ORF whose role is uncertain. The ends were cut back, 2 bases at V and 5 bases at J, with 10 bases in the middle. The length of the CDR3 is 13 residues. The CDR3 loop is CARSFLSNYGYTF. CDR3 DNA sequence: TGTGCCAGAAGCTTTCTGAGCAATTATGGCTACACCTTC.

CDR3: CASSLASAGGLYEQYF. CDR3 bases: TGTGCCAGCAGCTTAGCGAGCGCGGGGGGGCTGTACGAGCAGTACTTC. The chain employs TRBV7-6 and TRBJ2-7, with 9 bases that match TRBD2. The V gene's germline CDR1 is SGHVS and CDR2 FNYEAQ. Trimming removed 0 bases from V and 4 bases from J; junction bases left unmatched: 7. The CDR3 runs to 16 residues.

The chain carries TRBV2 and TRBJ1-5; D is unresolved. Germline-derived CDR1 and CDR2 are SNHLY and FYNNEI. The CDR3 is 14 residues long. V dropped 7 bases and J dropped 0 bases, with 10 bases sitting between them. The DNA of the CDR3 is TGTGCCAGCAACATCGACTTTAGCAATCAGCCCCAGCATTTT. Protein product: CASNIDFSNQPQHF.